These 27 T cell receptor beta chains share one sample of origin, sequenced in a study of T-cell reconstitution after alpha-beta-depleted transplantation in children. Molecular barcoding with unique molecular identifiers was used for the TCRbeta library. TCRdb used MiXCR to reprocess the PCR reads, holding one entry per CDR3 protein. Of some 840,000 distinct CDR3 sequences in the sample, roughly 15% were seen once. Sequenced material: PBMCs, mostly from graft donor cells, taken 360 days after TCRalphabeta/CD19-depleted stem cell transplant. Receptors originate from a male patient between 10 and 17 years old who had a stem cell transplant for acute lymphoblastic leukemia, so the T cells may come from the graft donor.

This clonotype was observed a few times. The chain recombines TRBV20-1 with TRBJ2-1; the match to TRBD2 covers 12 bases. With V trimmed by 3 bases and J by 7 bases, 13 bases remained unmatched. This CDR3 has 17 amino acids. Per germline, CDR1 DFQATT and CDR2 SNEGSKA (reference sequence). The CDR3 coding sequence is TGCAGTGCTAGCCTGGCAACGACTAGCGGGAGTTTAAATGAGCAGTTCTTC. It codes for CSASLATTSGSLNEQFF.

This clonotype occurred a few times. The V gene is TRBV5-1, the J gene TRBJ1-1; D is ambiguous. Trimming stripped 0 bases from V and 4 bases from J, with 10 bases between. There are 14 residues in the CDR3. The germline gives CDR1 SGHRS, CDR2 YFSETQ. The CDR3 sequence is CASSLGPKGTEAFF. CDR3 coding DNA: TGCGCCAGCAGCTTGGGACCGAAGGGCACTGAAGCTTTCTTT.

The rearrangement links TRBV5-1 to TRBJ2-7; 8 bases are a match to TRBD2. V shed 4 bases and J 6 bases; nucleotides not matched to a gene: 9. Per germline, CDR1 SGHRS and CDR2 YFSETQ. The CDR3 loop spans 14 amino acids. For the CDR3, the DNA is TGCGCCAGCAGCGGCAATAGCGGGACGGGCGAGCAGTACTTC. Translating gives CASSGNSGTGEQYF. The complete variable domain, with remaining parts taken from reference TRBV5-1 and TRBJ2-7, reads KAGVTQTPRYLIKTRGQQVTLSCSPISGHRSVSWYQQTPGQGLQFLFEYFSETQRNKGNFPGRFSGRQFSNSRSEMNVSTLELGDSALYLCASSGNSGTGEQYFGPGTRLTVT.

There are a few counts of this clonotype. CDR3 sequence reads: CASSTIGNSRDEQFF. CDR3 nucleotides: TGTGCCAGCAGTACTATTGGCAATTCGAGAGATGAGCAGTTCTTC. This sequence joins TRBV12-3 or TRBV12-4 and TRBJ2-1; D gene unclear. The CDR3 has 15 residues. Trimming removed 5 bases at V and 8 bases at J, with 19 bases between.

Ten or more counts support this clonotype. The gene calls are TRBV3-1 and TRBJ2-5; no reliable D call. CDR1 LGHDT and CDR2 YNNKEL come from the germline V gene (reference sequence). V was shortened by 4 bases and J by 4 bases, with 4 bases between the two germline ends. The CDR3 is 11 residues long. The CDR3 reads CASSRTETQYF. The CDR3 DNA follows: TGTGCCAGCAGCCGAACAGAGACCCAGTACTTC.

Notes on this clonotype: The conserved final phenylalanine or tryptophan is absent from the CDR3, which likely points to a read error. This chain uses TRBV9 with TRBJ2-5; a weak D match, TRBD2 (5 bases). The CDR3 spans 17 residues. V lost 0 bases and J 1 base, leaving 16 bases between the germline ends. The germline CDR1 and CDR2 sequences are SGDLS and YYNGEE. In DNA form, the CDR3 reads TGTGCCAGCAGCGTAGAAGTGGGAGCGCGAGGCCAAGAGACCCAGTACTGC. The encoded protein is CASSVEVGARGQETQYC.

This clonotype was detected a few times. This rearrangement joins TRBV15 to TRBJ2-5, with 13 bases matching TRBD2. CDR3 size: 15 residues. Per the germline V gene, CDR1 is LNHNV and CDR2 is YYDKDF (reference sequence). Germline trimming cut 6 bases from V and 5 bases from J; bases unmatched to any gene: 6. CDR3 DNA: TGTGCCACCAGACTAGCGGGAGGGCCTAAGGAGACCCAGTACTTC. Protein product: CATRLAGGPKETQYF.

This clonotype was detected a few times. The J gene is TRBJ1-2, the V gene TRBV5-1, with a possible D match to TRBD1 (6 bases). Germline V gene data show CDR1 as SGHRS and CDR2 as YFSETQ. The V end lost 4 bases, the J end lost 0 bases, and 13 bases lay between the germline ends. The CDR3 totals 15 residues. CDR3 protein: CASSPGTSTNYGYTF. CDR3 DNA sequence: TGCGCCAGCAGCCCCGGGACATCAACTAACTATGGCTACACCTTC.

A few counts support this clonotype. The genes are TRBV20-1 and TRBJ2-5, with D tentatively TRBD1 or TRBD2 (6 bases each). Germline loops: CDR1 DFQATT, CDR2 SNEGSKA (reference sequence). The CDR3 contains 17 residues. Trimming stripped 3 bases from V and 4 bases from J, with 24 bases between. This CDR3 is CSARTLGRGLSGETQYF. DNA of the CDR3: TGCAGTGCTAGGACGCTCGGACGGGGGCTTTCGGGAGAGACCCAGTACTTC.

This clonotype was detected a few times. V usage is TRBV20-1 and J usage is TRBJ2-3; 10 bases fit TRBD2. The CDR3 length is 15 residues. The germline CDR1 and CDR2 sequences are DFQATT and SNEGSKA (reference sequence). After removal of 1 base from V and 6 bases from J, the junction contained 7 bases not matched to a gene. The CDR3 sequence: CSARAPAGGRDTQYF. CDR3 bases: TGCAGTGCTAGAGCGCCAGCGGGAGGGAGGGATACGCAGTATTTT.

This clonotype was seen a few times. The chain recombines TRBV5-1 with TRBJ2-3, with 12 positions matching TRBD2. The CDR3 has 16 residues. V was clipped by 3 bases and J by 4 bases; unmatched bases: 6. Germline V lookup: CDR1 SGHRS, CDR2 YFSETQ. The DNA for the CDR3 is TGCGCCAGCAGCTCGGGGACTAGCGGGTTCGCAGATACGCAGTATTTT. Residues: CASSSGTSGFADTQYF.

There are a few counts of this clonotype. The V gene is TRBV11-2, the J gene TRBJ2-1; 8 nucleotides line up with TRBD2. CDR3 length: 17 residues. The germline V gene encodes CDR1 SGHAT and CDR2 FQNNGV. Germline trimming cut 6 bases from V and 5 bases from J; bases unmatched to any gene: 15. The CDR3: CASRNFRGTSSHNEQFF. Written as DNA, the CDR3 is TGTGCCAGCAGGAATTTCCGGGGGACTAGTTCCCACAATGAGCAGTTCTTC.

The chain employs TRBV5-6 and TRBJ1-1; D is possibly TRBD1 (6 bases). V was cut by 2 bases and J by 4 bases, with 12 bases left in between. This CDR3 is 14 amino acids long. Germline V gene lookup returns CDR1 SGHDT and CDR2 YYEEEE. Here the CDR3 reads CASSFPLQGTEAFF. The CDR3 DNA reads TGTGCCAGCAGCTTTCCCCTACAGGGCACTGAAGCTTTCTTT.

The chain carries TRBV29-1 and TRBJ1-3; D unclear. This CDR3 is 12 amino acids long. Trimming pared 4 bases from V and 2 bases from J, leaving 6 bases between. Germline V gene data show CDR1 as SQVTM and CDR2 as ANQGSEA. CDR3 nucleotides: TGCAGCGTTGGGATCCCTGGAAACACCATATATTTT. Protein sequence: CSVGIPGNTIYF.

This clonotype was recorded at least ten times. This sequence joins TRBV7-3 and TRBJ1-1, with unresolved D. CDR3 length: 15 residues. From germline, CDR1 is SGHTA and CDR2 FQGTGA. The V end lost 5 bases, the J end lost 4 bases, and 17 bases lay between the germline ends. The DNA for the CDR3 is TGTGCCAGCAGCCAGACCGCGGACGGTTTCACTGAAGCTTTCTTT. Its protein is CASSQTADGFTEAFF.

This clonotype occurred many times. The chain has TRBV4-2 and TRBJ2-7; 9 bases agree with TRBD1. V lost 0 bases to trimming and J lost 5 bases; unmatched junction nucleotides: 5. Per the germline V gene, CDR1 is LGHNA and CDR2 is YNFKEQ. The CDR3 is 15 residues long. CDR3 amino acids: CASSQEGTGLHEQYF. Written as DNA, the CDR3 is TGTGCCAGCAGCCAAGAGGGGACAGGGTTACACGAGCAGTACTTC.

The J gene is TRBJ2-1, the V gene TRBV5-1, with D perhaps matching TRBD2 (5 bases). V was trimmed by 2 bases and J by 7 bases, leaving 10 bases between them. The V gene's germline CDR1 is SGHRS and CDR2 YFSETQ. This CDR3 comprises 13 residues. The CDR3, as DNA: TGCGCCAGCAGCTTCACTAGGTCGAATGAGCAGTTCTTC. Amino acids: CASSFTRSNEQFF.

CDR3 loop: CASSSSTSTATDTQYF. Written as DNA, the CDR3 is TGTGCCAGTAGTAGCTCGACTAGCACGGCGACAGATACGCAGTATTTT. The chain links TRBV19 to TRBJ2-3, with 7 bases aligning to TRBD2. J gave up 3 bases and V 4 bases, and 10 bases lay outside the gene matches. Germline V lookup: CDR1 LNHDA, CDR2 SQIVND (reference sequence). This CDR3 is 16 amino acids long. The full variable domain, with the rest looked up from reference TRBV19 and TRBJ2-3, is DGGITQSPKYLFRKEGQNVTLSCEQNLNHDAMYWYRQDPGQGLRLIYYSQIVNDFQKGDIAEGYSVSREKKESFPLTVTSAQKNPTAFYLCASSSSTSTATDTQYFGPGTRLTVL.

This clonotype was seen a handful of times. The chain joins TRBV5-1 to TRBJ2-2; 9 nucleotides match TRBD1. The CDR3 consists of 15 residues. Trimming removed 4 bases from V and 6 bases from J; junction bases left unmatched: 7. CDR1 and CDR2 from the germline V gene are SGHRS and YFSETQ. CDR3 sequence reads: CASSRDREEPGELFF. The CDR3 DNA is TGCGCCAGCAGCAGGGACAGGGAAGAGCCCGGGGAGCTGTTTTTT.

CDR3 sequence (DNA): TGTGCCAGCAGCAGGATAGCGGCTAGCACAGATACGCAGTATTTT. This sequence encodes CASSRIAASTDTQYF. The chain joins TRBV4-2 to TRBJ2-3; D possibly corresponds to TRBD2 (6 bases). Germline-derived CDR1 and CDR2 are LGHNA and YNFKEQ. The length of the CDR3 is 15 residues. Trimming shortened V by 5 bases and J by 0 bases, and 12 bases separated the two germline ends.

V is TRBV7-9 and J is TRBJ2-1, with no clear D. The CDR3 consists of 12 residues. Trimming cost V 7 bases and J 0 bases, with 4 bases left between them. Germline CDR1 and CDR2: SEHNR and FQNEAQ (reference sequence). CDR3 nucleotide sequence: TGTGCCAGCACTCTCTCCTACAATGAGCAGTTCTTC. This codes for CASTLSYNEQFF.

This clonotype was counted between two and nine times. The J gene is TRBJ2-2, the V gene TRBV27; D might be TRBD2 (6 bases). Germline V gene data show CDR1 as MNHEY and CDR2 as SMNVEV (reference sequence). This CDR3 spans 18 amino acids. V dropped 3 bases and J dropped 4 bases, with 21 bases sitting between them. The DNA for the CDR3 is TGTGCCAGCAGTTTCCCCGGTCCTTGGGGGGATCCCACCGGGGAGCTGTTTTTT. Its translation: CASSFPGPWGDPTGELFF.

The chain is built from TRBV18 and TRBJ1-1; 8 bases are shared with TRBD1. This CDR3 comprises 15 residues. J lost 1 base, V lost 6 bases, and 7 bases had no gene match. Germline CDR1 reads KGHSH; CDR2 reads LQKENI. This CDR3 reads CASSRQGKPNTEAFF. The CDR3 DNA follows: TGTGCCAGCTCCCGACAGGGGAAGCCGAACACTGAAGCTTTCTTT.

The CDR3 DNA sequence: TGCAGTGCTAGAGCGCGCGAGGGGTATGGCTACACCTTC. It is translated as CSARAREGYGYTF. The J gene is TRBJ1-2, the V gene TRBV20-1; TRBD1 might be the D (5 bases). CDR1 is DFQATT and CDR2 is SNEGSKA in the germline V gene (reference sequence). V dropped 1 base and J dropped 5 bases, with 11 bases sitting between them. The CDR3 is 13 amino acids.

This clonotype was found a few times. This sequence joins TRBV6-1 and TRBJ1-6, with TRBD1 identical over 8 bases. After removal of 6 bases from V and 10 bases from J, the junction contained 11 bases not matched to a gene. Germline V gene lookup returns CDR1 MNHNS and CDR2 SASEGT. The CDR3 is 15 amino acids. CDR3 DNA: TGTGCCAGCAGGGCCGGGATTACAGGGGGGTCACCCCTCCACTTT. Protein product: CASRAGITGGSPLHF.

This clonotype was seen repeatedly, ten times or more. The chain links TRBV6-2 or TRBV6-3 to TRBJ2-3, with 10 bases fitting TRBD2. Germline V CDR1 and CDR2: MNHEY, SVGEGT. V gave up 5 bases and J gave up 2 bases; unmatched junction bases: 1. There are 14 residues in the CDR3. The CDR3 protein is CASSGLAVTDTQYF. CDR3 sequence (DNA): TGTGCCAGCAGTGGACTAGCGGTCACAGATACGCAGTATTTT.

This clonotype was seen only once. The chain combines TRBV21-1 with TRBJ2-3; whether TRBD1, the table's D call, matches the DNA was not checked. TRBV21-1 corresponds to a pseudogene. This CDR3 spans 12 amino acids. The CDR3 protein is CASSRTFYTQYF. For the CDR3, the DNA is TGTGCCAGCAGCCGGACATTCTATACGCAGTATTTT.